The 18 T cell receptor beta chains listed next were all sequenced from one sample in a study of vaccination and CD4 T cells after COVID-19. Cultured CD4+ T cell DNA underwent sequencing with the Oncomine TCR Beta short-read assay. TCRdb used MiXCR to reprocess the PCR reads, holding one entry per CDR3 protein. The sample carries some 12,000 distinct CDR3 sequences, about 61% recorded once. Their recognized antigens are unknown. Treatment described: 10-day PBMC culture with coronavirus spike peptide pools or control peptides (ViraFEST assay). Sample: CD4+ T cells from blood, cultured in vitro, taken before SARS-CoV-2 vaccination. The receptors originated from a human donor who had recovered from COVID-19.

The chain employs TRBV28 and TRBJ2-3, with 8 nucleotides matching TRBD2. CDR1 is MDHEN and CDR2 is SYDVKM in the germline V gene. V trimming: 5 bases; J trimming: 3 bases; junction bases outside the gene matches: 16. This CDR3 contains 18 residues. CDR3 sequence: CASSLYRGTRLRTDTQYF. The CDR3 nucleotides are TGTGCCAGCAGTCTCTATAGGGGGACTAGATTGAGGACAGATACGCAGTATTTT.

This chain connects TRBV19 to TRBJ1-2; D is uncertain. V was shortened by 0 bases and J by 2 bases, with 10 bases between the two germline ends. This CDR3 has 15 residues. Germline V gives CDR1 LNHDA, CDR2 SQIVND (reference sequence). The CDR3 nucleotides are TGTGCCAGTAGTATAGATGGGGAAGGGAACTATGGCTACACCTTC. Residues: CASSIDGEGNYGYTF.

The sample holds a few counts of this clonotype. CDR3 nucleotides: TGCAGTGCTAGAGATATTAGTGACAGGGGGCTTGAAAGCAATCAGCCCCAGCATTTT. It codes for CSARDISDRGLESNQPQHF. This chain links TRBV20-1 with TRBJ1-5, with 10 bases aligning to TRBD1. Germline V gene sequence: CDR1 DFQATT, CDR2 SNEGSKA (reference sequence). V was pared by 0 bases and J by 1 base, with 12 bases of the junction left unmatched. CDR3 length: 19 amino acids.

The V gene is TRBV5-1, the J gene TRBJ2-3; TRBD2 aligns across 10 bases. The junction had 8 bases not matched to a gene; V was cut back by 4 bases and J by 0 bases. The length of the CDR3 is 17 residues. Germline V lookup: CDR1 SGHRS, CDR2 YFSETQ. The CDR3 is CASSPYLSGGSTDTQYF. Here the CDR3 DNA reads TGCGCCAGCAGCCCCTACCTTAGCGGGGGGAGCACAGATACGCAGTATTTT.

The chain carries TRBV29-1 and TRBJ1-1, with a tentative D call TRBD1 (6 bases). With 5 bases removed from V and 0 bases from J, the gap between germline ends came to 10 bases. The CDR3 has 13 residues. The germline V gene has CDR1 SQVTM and CDR2 ANQGSEA. Here the CDR3 DNA reads TGCAGCGTTACAACAGGGTTGAACACTGAAGCTTTCTTT. Its translation: CSVTTGLNTEAFF.

This chain connects TRBV20-1 to TRBJ2-7, with TRBD2 identical over 8 bases. The CDR3 is 16 residues long. Per the germline V gene, CDR1 is DFQATT and CDR2 is SNEGSKA (reference sequence). Trimming at V came to 0 bases and at J to 4 bases, leaving 11 bases not matched to a gene. CDR3 amino acids: CSARDHPWVAGYEQYF. The CDR3 nucleotides read TGCAGTGCTAGAGACCACCCCTGGGTAGCGGGGTACGAGCAGTACTTC.

The V and J genes are TRBV20-1 and TRBJ1-3, with 7 bases aligning to TRBD1. With 6 bases clipped from V and 4 bases from J, the junction kept 9 bases outside the gene matches. CDR1 and CDR2 (germline): DFQATT, SNEGSKA (reference sequence). The length of the CDR3 is 14 residues. This CDR3 reads CSAPGQNAGNTIYF. The CDR3 DNA sequence: TGCAGTGCCCCGGGACAGAACGCCGGAAACACCATATATTTT.

The chain has TRBV5-1 and TRBJ1-2; 8 bases map to TRBD1. Per the germline V gene, CDR1 is SGHRS and CDR2 is YFSETQ. The CDR3 is 16 amino acids. V was pared by 3 bases and J by 7 bases, with 14 bases of the junction left unmatched. The CDR3: CASSSGSGGNKAGYTF. For the CDR3, the DNA is TGCGCCAGCAGCTCCGGGTCAGGGGGCAATAAGGCTGGCTACACCTTC.

This clonotype appeared a few times. The genes are TRBV6-1 and TRBJ1-5; TRBD1 matches 9 bases. Germline CDR1 reads MNHNS; CDR2 reads SASEGT. J gave up 3 bases and V 9 bases, and 6 bases lay outside the gene matches. The CDR3 length is 14 residues. CDR3 sequence: CASNRGLYNQPQHF. The CDR3, as DNA: TGTGCCAGTAACAGGGGGCTCTACAATCAGCCCCAGCATTTT.

The chain combines TRBV10-1 with TRBJ2-3; 11 nucleotides line up with TRBD2. V was pared by 3 bases and J by 2 bases, with 4 bases of the junction left unmatched. This CDR3 spans 16 amino acids. Per germline, CDR1 WNHNN and CDR2 SYGVQD (reference sequence). The CDR3 DNA reads TGCGCCAGCAGTGACGGGACTAGCGGTACCACAGATACGCAGTATTTT. It yields the protein CASSDGTSGTTDTQYF.

The chain couples TRBV7-3 to TRBJ1-1, with 11 nucleotides matching TRBD1. Per the germline V gene, CDR1 is SGHTA and CDR2 is FQGTGA. The CDR3 sequence is 13 residues long. V was pared by 8 bases and J by 4 bases, with 3 bases of the junction left unmatched. CDR3 protein: CASGGTGGTEAFF. In nucleotides, the CDR3 is TGTGCCAGCGGCGGGACAGGGGGCACTGAAGCTTTCTTT. The full variable domain, rest sourced from reference TRBV7-3 and TRBJ1-1, is GAGVSQTPSNKVTEKGKYVELRCDPISGHTALYWYRQSLGQGPEFLIYFQGTGAADDSGLPNDRFFAVRPEGSVSTLKIQRTERGDSAVYLCASGGTGGTEAFFGQGTRLTVV.

The rearrangement joins TRBV7-3 to TRBJ2-1; the D gene is possibly TRBD1 (6 bases). This CDR3 spans 13 amino acids. Germline CDR1 and CDR2: SGHTA and FQGTGA. V was pared by 4 bases and J by 5 bases, with 9 bases between. The CDR3 region is CASSSRQDNEQFF. Written as DNA, the CDR3 is TGTGCCAGCAGCTCCCGACAGGACAATGAGCAGTTCTTC.

This sequence joins TRBV20-1 and TRBJ1-1, with D tentatively TRBD1 (6 bases). There are 13 residues in the CDR3. The V end was cut by 5 bases, the J end by 1 base, with 11 bases between. CDR1 DFQATT and CDR2 SNEGSKA come from the germline V gene (reference sequence). CDR3 region: CSALPGQNTEAFF. The DNA for the CDR3 is TGCAGTGCTTTACCGGGACAGAACACTGAAGCTTTCTTT.

The chain combines TRBV12-3 or TRBV12-4 with TRBJ1-5, with 7 bases lining up with TRBD1. This CDR3 has 14 amino acids. With 3 bases clipped from V and 4 bases from J, the junction kept 3 bases outside the gene matches. CDR3 sequence reads: CASSLGTENQPQHF. CDR3 coding DNA: TGTGCCAGCAGTTTGGGGACAGAGAATCAGCCCCAGCATTTT.

This chain connects TRBV6-5 to TRBJ1-5; 10 bases match TRBD1. CDR3 length: 18 amino acids. Germline assignment: CDR1 MNHEY and CDR2 SVGAGI. The V segment lost 0 bases and the J segment 4 bases; nucleotides outside the gene matches: 9. The CDR3 loop is CASSYSRDRGFWNQPQHF. CDR3 coding DNA: TGTGCCAGCAGTTACTCGAGGGACAGGGGCTTTTGGAATCAGCCCCAGCATTTT.

This clonotype was found a few times. The rearrangement joins TRBV20-1 to TRBJ2-7, with TRBD2 matching 8 bases. V lost 3 bases and J lost 0; bases outside the gene matches: 4. The CDR3 length is 14 residues. Germline V gives CDR1 DFQATT, CDR2 SNEGSKA (reference sequence). In DNA form, the CDR3 reads TGCAGTGCTAGTAGTAGCGGGAACTCCTACGAGCAGTACTTC. Its protein product is CSASSSGNSYEQYF.

The J gene is TRBJ1-1, the V gene TRBV21-1; the table gives TRBD1 as D, unverified against the DNA. TRBV21-1 is classified as a pseudogene. This CDR3 spans 15 amino acids. The CDR3, as DNA: TGTGCCAGCAGCAAAGGATATCGGGGGGGCACTGAAGCTTTCTTT. It translates to CASSKGYRGGTEAFF.

Notes on this clonotype: A much larger clone differs by one base, so this may be a read error. The chain joins TRBV4-1 to TRBJ2-7; 12 nucleotides match TRBD2. The CDR3 has 13 residues. Germline loops: CDR1 MGHRA, CDR2 YSYEKL. The CDR3 region has the DNA TGCGCCGGCAGCCCGGGACTAGCGGGCGAGCAGTACTTC. This gives the protein CAGSPGLAGEQYF.